The rows below give T cell receptor beta chains drawn from one sample of a study of shared T cell receptors in the human thymus. Data came from immunoSEQ multiplex PCR; TCRdb stores just in-frame clones and leaves some out. The sample comprises about 380,000 clones, 85% to 95% of which are singletons, and 0.02% rests with the top ten. Sequenced input: thymocytes. Receptor source: a human donor. Both conserved end residues are part of each CDR3. Each record gives: J gene, V gene, D gene, clone size, CDR3 DNA, CDR3 protein. A D gene is named only where the DNA matches it firmly. Size is omitted from some rows. Given values are once, few, many or a class for expanded clones.

J: TRBJ2-7
V: TRBV5-4
D: TRBD2
size: .
DNA: TGTGCCAGCAGCTTTACGCGGGGAGCGGGACCTTCCCCCTACGAGCAGTACTTC
CDR3: CASSFTRGAGPSPYEQYF

J: TRBJ2-5
V: TRBV28
D: .
size: .
DNA: TGTGCCAGCAGTCCGCATACGACCCAGTACTTC
CDR3: CASSPHTTQYF

J: TRBJ2-5
V: TRBV9
D: .
size: .
DNA: TGTGCCAGCAGCGTAGATGCCCAAGAGACCCAGTACTTC
CDR3: CASSVDAQETQYF

J: TRBJ2-6
V: TRBV7-9
D: TRBD1
size: .
DNA: TGTGCCAGCAGCTTAGCCCCGGGACAGCCCCTCTCTGGGGCCAACGTCCTGACTTTC
CDR3: CASSLAPGQPLSGANVLTF

J: TRBJ2-5
V: TRBV7-9
D: .
size: .
DNA: TGTGCCAGCAGCTTAGGACAGGCGACGCAAGAGACCCAGTACTTC
CDR3: CASSLGQATQETQYF

J: TRBJ1-3
V: TRBV19
D: .
size: .
DNA: TGTGCCAGTAGCTCCCCGGGGCAGGCGTCCTCTGGAAACACCATATATTTT
CDR3: CASSSPGQASSGNTIYF

J: TRBJ1-1
V: TRBV29-1
D: .
size: .
DNA: TGCAGCGTTTTGGGGCCTAGGGCTTTCTTT
CDR3: CSVLGPRAFF

J: TRBJ2-3
V: TRBV18
D: TRBD2
size: .
DNA: TGTGCCAGCTCACCCAGACCGGGAGGGCCTACTCGCACAGATACGCAGTATTTT
CDR3: CASSPRPGGPTRTDTQYF

J: TRBJ2-7
V: TRBV4-3
D: .
size: .
DNA: TGCGCCAGCAGCCAAGATCCCCGGGCGTACTCCTACGAGCAGTACTTC
CDR3: CASSQDPRAYSYEQYF

J: TRBJ2-3
V: TRBV28
D: TRBD1
size: once
DNA: TGTGCCAGCAGCTCTAGGGGGCCTAGCACAGATACGCAGTATTTT
CDR3: CASSSRGPSTDTQYF

J: TRBJ2-2
V: TRBV5-4
D: TRBD2
size: .
DNA: TGTGCCAGCAGTCCCCCTCGGACTAGCGGGAGGGCCGTCACCGGGGAGCTGTTTTTT
CDR3: CASSPPRTSGRAVTGELFF

J: TRBJ1-5
V: TRBV4-2
D: .
size: once
DNA: TGTGCCAGCAGCCAAGTCTGTAGGTGGAAGGATAGCAATCAGCCCCAGCATTTT
CDR3: CASSQVCRWKDSNQPQHF

J: TRBJ1-2
V: TRBV11-3
D: .
size: .
DNA: TGTGCCAGCAGCTTAAGGGCAGGCGTTATAGCTAACTATGGCTACACCTTC
CDR3: CASSLRAGVIANYGYTF

J: TRBJ2-6
V: TRBV18
D: .
size: .
DNA: TGTGCCAGCTCACCCCCGGGATCCGGGGCTGGGGCCAACGTCCTGACTTTC
CDR3: CASSPPGSGAGANVLTF

J: TRBJ2-1
V: TRBV7-9
D: .
size: .
DNA: TGTGCCAGCAGCTTAGCGAGCCCCTGGAATGAGCAGTTCTTC
CDR3: CASSLASPWNEQFF

J: TRBJ2-7
V: TRBV5-4
D: .
size: .
DNA: TGTGCCAGCAGCTTATCTCCAGGGGGGTTGGGCCACGAGCAGTACTTC
CDR3: CASSLSPGGLGHEQYF

J: TRBJ1-1
V: TRBV5-4
D: .
size: once
DNA: TGTGCCAGCAGCTTAATGGTTGGCAGGGAGAACACTGAAGCTTTCTTT
CDR3: CASSLMVGRENTEAFF

J: TRBJ2-3
V: TRBV18
D: TRBD2
size: .
DNA: TGTGCCAGCTCACGAAAGAAGCCGGGAGGACCCAGCACAGATACGCAGTATTTT
CDR3: CASSRKKPGGPSTDTQYF

J: TRBJ1-5
V: TRBV14
D: .
size: .
DNA: TGTGCCAGCAGCCACCTTAGTCAGCCCCAGCATTTT
CDR3: CASSHLSQPQHF

J: TRBJ2-6
V: TRBV11-2
D: .
size: .
DNA: TGTGCCAGCAGCTTAGATAAAGTTACAGGGGCCAACGTCCTGACTTTC
CDR3: CASSLDKVTGANVLTF

J: TRBJ2-5
V: TRBV5-1
D: TRBD2
size: .
DNA: TGCGCCAGCAGCTTACCCGGGACTAGCGGGACGAGAGGGACCCAGTACTTC
CDR3: CASSLPGTSGTRGTQYF

J: TRBJ2-1
V: TRBV2
D: TRBD1
size: .
DNA: TGTGCCAGCAGCCATCGGGACAGCCTTCCCTACAATGAGCAGTTCTTC
CDR3: CASSHRDSLPYNEQFF

J: TRBJ2-3
V: TRBV2
D: TRBD2
size: .
DNA: TGTGCCAGCAGTGAACTAGCGGGAAGCACAGATACGCAGTATTTT
CDR3: CASSELAGSTDTQYF

J: TRBJ2-2
V: TRBV11-2
D: .
size: .
DNA: TGTGCCAGCAGCTTAGTGCAGGGATCGAACACCGGGGAGCTGTTTTTT
CDR3: CASSLVQGSNTGELFF

J: TRBJ2-1
V: TRBV5-4
D: .
size: .
DNA: TGTGCCAGCAGCCCCCTTGGAAGAGTAAGCAATGAGCAGTTCTTC
CDR3: CASSPLGRVSNEQFF

J: TRBJ2-3
V: TRBV5-4
D: .
size: .
DNA: TGTGCCAGCAGCTTGGGCATGTTCGACACAGATACGCAGTATTTT
CDR3: CASSLGMFDTDTQYF

J: TRBJ1-3
V: TRBV2
D: .
size: .
DNA: TGTGCCAGCAGTGAACGCGGTTTCGGAAACACCATATATTTT
CDR3: CASSERGFGNTIYF

J: TRBJ2-3
V: TRBV28
D: .
size: .
DNA: TGTGCCAGCAGTTTAGGGCATACGCAGTATTTT
CDR3: CASSLGHTQYF

J: TRBJ2-7
V: TRBV28
D: TRBD1
size: once
DNA: TGTGCCAGCAGTTCAATACAGGGGTACTCCTACGAGCAGTACTTC
CDR3: CASSSIQGYSYEQYF

J: TRBJ1-6
V: TRBV27
D: .
size: .
DNA: TGTGCCAGCACCGGACAGTTATATAATTCACCCCTCCACTTT
CDR3: CASTGQLYNSPLHF

J: TRBJ1-2
V: TRBV5-1
D: .
size: .
DNA: TGCGCCAGCAGCTTTATAGGAAAAGGGAGCGGGATTCCGATTGATTATGGCTACACCTTC
CDR3: CASSFIGKGSGIPIDYGYTF

J: TRBJ2-3
V: TRBV28
D: .
size: .
DNA: TGTGCCAGCACCTTAAATAGGCCAACTTACACAGATACGCAGTATTTT
CDR3: CASTLNRPTYTDTQYF

J: TRBJ2-7
V: TRBV6-5
D: .
size: once
DNA: TGTGCCAGCAGTTACCCAGGCAGGGGTGGGGAGCAGTACTTC
CDR3: CASSYPGRGGEQYF

J: TRBJ1-1
V: TRBV9
D: .
size: .
DNA: TGTGCCAGCAGCGTAGGACCCCAAAGGGCAGAAGCTTTCTTT
CDR3: CASSVGPQRAEAFF

J: TRBJ1-3
V: TRBV7-9
D: .
size: once
DNA: TGTGCCAGCAGCTTGGACCGGGGGCGCCGCTTTGGAAACACCATATATTTT
CDR3: CASSLDRGRRFGNTIYF

J: TRBJ2-5
V: TRBV5-1
D: TRBD1
size: .
DNA: TGCGCCAGCAGCTCCGACAGGGCCGTGGAGGAGACCCAGTACTTC
CDR3: CASSSDRAVEETQYF

J: TRBJ2-5
V: TRBV5-6
D: TRBD1
size: .
DNA: TGTGCCAGCAGCTTCGGTACAGGGGGTGAGACCCAGTACTTC
CDR3: CASSFGTGGETQYF

J: TRBJ1-6
V: TRBV29-1
D: .
size: .
DNA: TGCAGCGTTTTTTTGGGGGGCCTCCTCCACTTT
CDR3: CSVFLGGLLHF

J: TRBJ2-1
V: TRBV11-2
D: TRBD2
size: .
DNA: TGTGCCAGCAGCCTAACTCGCGGGAGGTCCTACAATGAGCAGTTCTTC
CDR3: CASSLTRGRSYNEQFF

J: TRBJ2-7
V: TRBV10-2
D: .
size: .
DNA: TGCGCCAGCAGTGAGGAGGGACGGAGGCAGTACTTC
CDR3: CASSEEGRRQYF

J: TRBJ1-1
V: TRBV13
D: .
size: .
DNA: TGTGCCAGCAGCCCCTGGGGAGGAAACACTGAAGCTTTCTTT
CDR3: CASSPWGGNTEAFF

J: TRBJ2-6
V: TRBV7-3
D: TRBD1
size: .
DNA: TGTGCCAGCAGCCCGAGACCGGGACAGGGGTCAAAAGGGGCCAACGTCCTGACTTTC
CDR3: CASSPRPGQGSKGANVLTF

J: TRBJ2-3
V: TRBV10-3
D: TRBD2
size: .
DNA: TGTGCCATCAGTGAGCTAGTAAGGACTAGCGGGAGTTGGACAGATACGCAGTATTTT
CDR3: CAISELVRTSGSWTDTQYF

J: TRBJ2-3
V: TRBV15
D: .
size: .
DNA: TGTGCCACCAGCACCGCTCGGACGGGTCGCACAGATACGCAGTATTTT
CDR3: CATSTARTGRTDTQYF

J: TRBJ2-2
V: TRBV28
D: TRBD1
size: .
DNA: TGTGCCAGCCTCAAGGGACAGGGGTACACCGGGGAGCTGTTTTTT
CDR3: CASLKGQGYTGELFF

J: TRBJ2-1
V: TRBV7-6
D: .
size: .
DNA: TGTGCCAGCAGCACCCCGAATAGGCCGAACAATGAGCAGTTCTTC
CDR3: CASSTPNRPNNEQFF

J: TRBJ1-3
V: TRBV28
D: .
size: .
DNA: TGTGCCGTAGGAAAGCAGATGGGAAACACCATATATTTT
CDR3: CAVGKQMGNTIYF

J: TRBJ1-4
V: TRBV5-4
D: .
size: .
DNA: TGTGCCAGCAGCTTGAGGGGGTGTGATGAAAAACTGTTTTTT
CDR3: CASSLRGCDEKLFF

J: TRBJ2-1
V: TRBV6-5
D: .
size: once
DNA: TGTGCCAGCAGTTCGCCGACAGTCTCCTACAATGAGCAGTTCTTC
CDR3: CASSSPTVSYNEQFF

J: TRBJ2-1
V: TRBV11-2
D: .
size: .
DNA: TGTGCCAGCAGCTCAAATAGAGGTCTGTCTAAGGACAATGAGCAGTTCTTC
CDR3: CASSSNRGLSKDNEQFF

J: TRBJ1-4
V: TRBV19
D: .
size: .
DNA: TGTGCCAGTAGTATTATCCCGGGACCGGTTAATGAAAAACTGTTTTTT
CDR3: CASSIIPGPVNEKLFF

J: TRBJ1-3
V: TRBV5-8
D: .
size: .
DNA: TGTGCCAGCAGCTTGACAGACTCTGGAAACACCATATATTTT
CDR3: CASSLTDSGNTIYF

J: TRBJ2-7
V: TRBV7-3
D: .
size: .
DNA: TGTGCCAGCAGCTGGGAGTTCCTACAACCTACCGTGGTTTTCTACGAGCAGTACTTC
CDR3: CASSWEFLQPTVVFYEQYF

J: TRBJ2-1
V: TRBV7-9
D: TRBD2
size: .
DNA: TGTGCCAGCAGCTTAGAGATCGGACTAGCGATAAACCAATACAATGAGCAGTTCTTC
CDR3: CASSLEIGLAINQYNEQFF

J: TRBJ2-5
V: TRBV28
D: .
size: .
DNA: TGTGCCAGCACCTCTCCCCCGGACAAACAAGAGACCCAGTACTTC
CDR3: CASTSPPDKQETQYF

J: TRBJ1-4
V: TRBV30
D: .
size: once
DNA: TGTGCCTGGAAAAGGGGAGGGCTTGGAGGTAATGAAAAACTGTTTTTT
CDR3: CAWKRGGLGGNEKLFF

J: TRBJ2-7
V: TRBV30
D: .
size: .
DNA: TGTGCCTGGAGCCGGCAGGGCTCCGGGGGCGAGCAGTACTTC
CDR3: CAWSRQGSGGEQYF

J: TRBJ1-4
V: TRBV30
D: TRBD1
size: .
DNA: TGTGCCTGGAGTCATAGACAGGGAGGTGGAACTAATGAAAAACTGTTTTTT
CDR3: CAWSHRQGGGTNEKLFF

J: TRBJ2-1
V: TRBV27
D: .
size: .
DNA: TGTGCCAGCAGTTTATCTAGTAATGAGCAGTTCTTC
CDR3: CASSLSSNEQFF

J: TRBJ1-2
V: TRBV4-3
D: TRBD1
size: .
DNA: TGCGCCAGCAGCGTGAAGGGACAGAGCCGATTTGGAGGCTACACCTTC
CDR3: CASSVKGQSRFGGYTF